Below are 5 T cell receptor beta chains sequenced from a single sample in a study of blood T cell repertoires in COVID-19. Using immunoSEQ multiplex PCR, the repertoire was profiled, and TCRdb retains in-frame clones only, with some absent. Of around 310,000 clones listed, about nine tenths are singletons. Material: PBMCs or T cells enriched from blood (not recorded which). These TCRs come from a woman aged 40 to 50 who had recovered from COVID-19.

The V gene is TRBV7-8, the J gene TRBJ2-3, with 10 bases fitting TRBD2. Germline lookup yields CDR1 SGHVS and CDR2 FQNEAQ. Trimming at V came to 5 bases and at J to 6 bases, leaving 11 bases not matched to a gene. The CDR3 totals 16 residues. The CDR3 DNA reads TGTGCCAGCAGCCGGGGGAGCGGGGGGGCGCGGGATACGCAGTATTTT. Translated, it gives CASSRGSGGARDTQYF.

This chain uses TRBV29-1 with TRBJ2-7; 9 bases map to TRBD1. The CDR3 runs 14 residues. CDR1 SQVTM and CDR2 ANQGSEA come from the germline V gene. The V and J ends lost 3 bases and 6 bases, in that order; junction bases with no gene match: 9. In DNA, the CDR3 is TGCAGCGTTGATGCCGCCGGGACAGGGCGCGAGCAGTACTTC. Its translation is CSVDAAGTGREQYF.

The rearrangement uses TRBV25-1 and TRBJ1-2; TRBD1 matches at 8 bases. The CDR3 loop spans 16 amino acids. J gave up 3 bases and V 3 bases, and 9 bases lay outside the gene matches. Per germline, CDR1 MGHDK and CDR2 SYGVNS. The CDR3 DNA reads TGTGCCAGCAGTGACCCTTCCAGGACAGGGCACTATGGCTACACCTTC. This gives the protein CASSDPSRTGHYGYTF.

The V gene is TRBV4-3, the J gene TRBJ2-1; 8 nucleotides match TRBD1. This CDR3 comprises 17 residues. With 0 bases clipped from V and 0 bases from J, the junction kept 4 bases outside the gene matches. Germline V gene sequence: CDR1 LGHNA, CDR2 YSLEER. This chain's CDR3 is CASSQDWTGLSYNEQFF. Written as DNA, the CDR3 is TGCGCCAGCAGCCAAGATTGGACAGGGCTCTCCTACAATGAGCAGTTCTTC.

This rearrangement joins TRBV29-1 to TRBJ1-1; D ambiguous. Between the trimmed V and J ends, which lost 5 bases and 2 bases, there was a span of 18 bases. CDR3 length: 15 residues. Germline V gene lookup returns CDR1 SQVTM and CDR2 ANQGSEA. This CDR3 reads CSVHDLLTFNTEAFF. CDR3 in DNA: TGCAGCGTTCACGACCTACTGACATTCAACACTGAAGCTTTCTTT.